This T cell receptor (beta chain) was recovered during a study of PD-L1 blockade in urothelial cancer. Specified time point: peripheral blood 6 weeks after treatment start. TCRdb's table, derived via immunoSEQ multiplex PCR, lists solely in-frame clones and lacks some. This sample has tens of thousands of clones, with roughly 85% found just once. The clonotype was recovered from a man between 65 and 80 years old with urothelial cancer. The sequencing used PBMCs, collected around atezolizumab (anti-PD-L1) treatment.

The CDR3 nucleotides read TGTGCCAGCTCACCGGTCCTGACCCCAGGGTCCCCGAACACTGAAGCTTTCTTT. Protein product: CASSPVLTPGSPNTEAFF. This chain joins TRBV18 and TRBJ1-1, with a possible D match to TRBD1 (5 bases). Trimming pared 3 bases from V and 1 base from J, leaving 21 bases between. Germline V gene data show CDR1 as KGHSH and CDR2 as LQKENI. This CDR3 has 18 amino acids.